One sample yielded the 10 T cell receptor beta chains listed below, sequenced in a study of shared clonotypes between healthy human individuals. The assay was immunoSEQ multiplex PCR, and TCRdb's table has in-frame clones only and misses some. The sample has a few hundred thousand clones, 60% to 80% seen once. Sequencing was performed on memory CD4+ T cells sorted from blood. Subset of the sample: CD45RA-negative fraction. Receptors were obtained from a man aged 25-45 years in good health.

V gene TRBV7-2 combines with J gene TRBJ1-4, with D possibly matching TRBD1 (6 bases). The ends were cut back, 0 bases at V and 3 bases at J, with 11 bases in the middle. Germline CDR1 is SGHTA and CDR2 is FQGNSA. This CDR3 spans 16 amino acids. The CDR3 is CASSLAQTGPNEKLFF. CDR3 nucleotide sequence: TGTGCCAGCAGCTTAGCCCAGACAGGCCCTAATGAAAAACTGTTTTTT.

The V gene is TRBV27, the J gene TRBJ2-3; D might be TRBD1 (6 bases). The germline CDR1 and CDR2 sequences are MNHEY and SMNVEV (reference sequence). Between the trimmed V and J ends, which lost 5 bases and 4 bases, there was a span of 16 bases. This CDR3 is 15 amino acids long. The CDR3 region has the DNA TGTGCCAGCAGTCCCAGGGGCCGGACCTCAGATACGCAGTATTTT. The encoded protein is CASSPRGRTSDTQYF.

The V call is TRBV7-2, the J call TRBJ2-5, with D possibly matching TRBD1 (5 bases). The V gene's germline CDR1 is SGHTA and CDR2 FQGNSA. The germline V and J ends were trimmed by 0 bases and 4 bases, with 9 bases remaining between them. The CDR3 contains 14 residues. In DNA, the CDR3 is TGTGCCAGCAGCTTAGCAAGGCAGGGAGAGACCCAGTACTTC. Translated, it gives CASSLARQGETQYF.

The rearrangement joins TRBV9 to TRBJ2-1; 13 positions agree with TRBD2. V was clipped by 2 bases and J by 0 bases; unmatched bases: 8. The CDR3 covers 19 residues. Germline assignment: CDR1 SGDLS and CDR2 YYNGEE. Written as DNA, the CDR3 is TGTGCCAGCAGCGTGGGACTAGCGGGGCCTGTGAGCTCCTACAATGAGCAGTTCTTC. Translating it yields CASSVGLAGPVSSYNEQFF.

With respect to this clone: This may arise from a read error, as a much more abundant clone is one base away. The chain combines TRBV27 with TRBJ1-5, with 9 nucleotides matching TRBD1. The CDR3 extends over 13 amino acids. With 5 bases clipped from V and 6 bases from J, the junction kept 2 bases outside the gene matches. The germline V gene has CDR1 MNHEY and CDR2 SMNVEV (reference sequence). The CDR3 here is CASSATGGQPQHF. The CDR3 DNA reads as TGTGCCAGCAGTGCGACAGGGGGTCAGCCCCAGCATTTT.

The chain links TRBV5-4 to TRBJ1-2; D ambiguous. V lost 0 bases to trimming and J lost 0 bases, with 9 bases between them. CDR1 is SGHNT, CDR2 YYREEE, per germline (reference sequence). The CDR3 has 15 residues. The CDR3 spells CASSLEDPSNYGYTF. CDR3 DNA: TGTGCCAGCAGCTTGGAGGACCCGTCTAACTATGGCTACACCTTC.

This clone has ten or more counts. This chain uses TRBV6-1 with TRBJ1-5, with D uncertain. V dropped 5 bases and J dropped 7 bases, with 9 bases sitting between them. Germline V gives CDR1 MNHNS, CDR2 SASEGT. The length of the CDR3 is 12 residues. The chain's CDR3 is CASSYTAQPQHF. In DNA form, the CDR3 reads TGTGCCAGCAGTTATACTGCCCAGCCCCAGCATTTT.

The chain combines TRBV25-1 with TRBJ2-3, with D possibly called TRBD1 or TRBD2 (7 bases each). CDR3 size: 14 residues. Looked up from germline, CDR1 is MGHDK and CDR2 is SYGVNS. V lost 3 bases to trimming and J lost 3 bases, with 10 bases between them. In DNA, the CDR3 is TGTGCCAGCAGTGACAGGGGGGGAACAGATACGCAGTATTTT. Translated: CASSDRGGTDTQYF.

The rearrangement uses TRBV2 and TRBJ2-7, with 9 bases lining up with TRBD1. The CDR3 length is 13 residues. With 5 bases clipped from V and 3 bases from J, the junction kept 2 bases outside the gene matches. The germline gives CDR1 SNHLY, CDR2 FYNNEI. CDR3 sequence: CASSWTGDYEQYF. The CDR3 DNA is TGTGCCAGCAGTTGGACAGGGGACTACGAGCAGTACTTC.

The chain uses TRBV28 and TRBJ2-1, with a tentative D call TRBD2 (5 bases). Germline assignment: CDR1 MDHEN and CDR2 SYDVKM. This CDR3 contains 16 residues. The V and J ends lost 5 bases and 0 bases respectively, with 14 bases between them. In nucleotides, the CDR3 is TGTGCCAGCAGTGCTAAGGTGGGGAGCTCCTACAATGAGCAGTTCTTC. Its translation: CASSAKVGSSYNEQFF. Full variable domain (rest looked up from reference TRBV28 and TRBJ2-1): DVKVTQSSRYLVKRTGEKVFLECVQDMDHENMFWYRQDPGLGLRLIYFSYDVKMKEKGDIPEGYSVSREKKERFSLILESASTNQTSMYLCASSAKVGSSYNEQFFGPGTRLTVL.